A single sample is the source of the 14 T cell receptor beta chains below, sequenced in a study of T cell responses to AZD1222 COVID-19 vaccine. TCRdb's table, derived via immunoSEQ multiplex PCR, lists solely in-frame clones and lacks some. This sample has 140,000 to 150,000 clones, with approximately 78% found just once. The sample was peripheral blood, taken on day 0 of MenACWY control vaccination. The source of these receptors is an adult in good health.

J is TRBJ2-7 and V is TRBV7-3, with D possibly matching TRBD1 (6 bases). From germline, CDR1 is SGHTA and CDR2 FQGTGA. There are 14 residues in the CDR3. V was pared by 6 bases and J by 2 bases, with 14 bases between. Here the CDR3 DNA reads TGTGCCAGCAGTCTAGGGGGAGACCCCTACGAGCAGTACGTC. Residues: CASSLGGDPYEQYV.

The rearrangement links TRBV19 to TRBJ1-6; D is perhaps TRBD1 (6 bases). The CDR3 runs to 14 residues. V lost 5 bases and J 7 bases, leaving 12 bases between the germline ends. The germline gives CDR1 LNHDA, CDR2 SQIVND (reference sequence). The CDR3 sequence: CASSRGQPNSPLHF. The CDR3 DNA sequence: TGTGCCAGTAGTCGAGGACAGCCCAATTCACCCCTCCACTTT.

This clone was detected once. This chain links TRBV30 with TRBJ2-7; no clear D gene. There are 12 residues in the CDR3. CDR1 and CDR2 from the germline V gene are GTSNPN and SVGIG (reference sequence). V was pared by 1 base and J by 2 bases, with 6 bases between. The CDR3 reads CAWSGRTYEQYV. The CDR3 nucleotides read TGTGCCTGGAGTGGCAGGACCTACGAGCAGTACGTC.

The rearrangement links TRBV2 to TRBJ1-5, with a weak D call TRBD1 (5 bases). Trimming pared 8 bases from V and 3 bases from J, leaving 8 bases between. In germline, CDR1 is SNHLY, CDR2 FYNNEI. CDR3 length equals 12 residues. The CDR3 here is CASQQVNQPQHF. The CDR3 bases are TGTGCCAGCCAACAGGTCAATCAGCCCCAGCATTTT. Full variable domain (missing parts from reference TRBV2 and TRBJ1-5): EPEVTQTPSHQVTQMGQEVILRCVPISNHLYFYWYRQILGQKVEFLVSFYNNEISEKSEIFDDQFSVERPDGSNFTLKIRSTKLEDSAMYFCASQQVNQPQHFGDGTRLSIL.

The CDR3 bases are TGTGCCAGCAGTTACTCGACAGGGCCAAATGAAAAACTGTTTTTT. This translates into CASSYSTGPNEKLFF. The V gene is TRBV6-5, the J gene TRBJ1-4, with 7 positions matching TRBD1. The V gene end was trimmed by 0 bases and the J gene end by 5 bases; junction bases not matched to a gene: 3. The CDR3 has 15 residues. CDR1 and CDR2 from the germline V gene are MNHEY and SVGAGI.

The chain joins TRBV28 to TRBJ1-1, with TRBD1 as a possible D gene (6 bases). CDR3 length: 14 amino acids. Germline lookup yields CDR1 MDHEN and CDR2 SYDVKM. Trimming took off 8 bases at V and 4 bases at J, with 17 bases between the two ends. The CDR3 loop reads CASLRGGRGTEAFF. The CDR3 DNA is TGTGCCAGCCTCCGTGGGGGCAGGGGCACTGAAGCTTTCTTT.

The sample holds one count of this clone. The chain links TRBV19 to TRBJ2-7, with TRBD2 as a possible D gene (5 bases). Trimming stripped 4 bases from V and 0 bases from J, with 13 bases between. CDR1 is LNHDA and CDR2 is SQIVND in the germline V gene (reference sequence). The CDR3 runs to 15 residues. The CDR3 loop reads CASSRDGGPSYEQYF. DNA of the CDR3: TGTGCCAGTAGTAGAGACGGAGGTCCCTCCTACGAGCAGTACTTC. The variable domain in full, with the rest retrieved from reference TRBV19 and TRBJ2-7, is DGGITQSPKYLFRKEGQNVTLSCEQNLNHDAMYWYRQDPGQGLRLIYYSQIVNDFQKGDIAEGYSVSREKKESFPLTVTSAQKNPTAFYLCASSRDGGPSYEQYFGPGTRLTVT.

This chain uses TRBV12-3 or TRBV12-4 with TRBJ2-3; possible D gene TRBD1, 6 bases. CDR3 size: 13 residues. Trimming left V 3 bases short and J 9 bases short, with 13 bases between. Written as DNA, the CDR3 is TGTGCCAGCAGTTTGGGGGACATTGAGACGCAGTATTTT. Its protein is CASSLGDIETQYF.

This sequence joins TRBV10-3 and TRBJ1-5; the D gene is possibly TRBD1 (5 bases). This CDR3 has 14 residues. Trimming pared 0 bases from V and 4 bases from J, leaving 7 bases between. The germline V gene has CDR1 ENHRY and CDR2 SYGVKD. The CDR3 nucleotides are TGTGCCATCAGTGAGTCAGGGGTGAATCAGCCCCAGCATTTT. Translation: CAISESGVNQPQHF.

This clone was detected once. The chain couples TRBV11-2 to TRBJ1-2, with 8 bases matching TRBD1. CDR3 size: 15 residues. The ends lost 5 bases at V and 8 bases at J; junction bases unmatched: 13. CDR1 and CDR2 from the germline V gene are SGHAT and FQNNGV. The CDR3 DNA is TGTGCCAGCAGCGCCCCGGACAGGGTTGAAGTCGGCTACACCTTC. Encoded protein: CASSAPDRVEVGYTF.

This sequence joins TRBV2 and TRBJ1-6, with TRBD1 as a possible D gene (5 bases). The germline gives CDR1 SNHLY, CDR2 FYNNEI. CDR3 size: 14 residues. V was shortened by 1 base and J by 11 bases, with 12 bases between the two germline ends. CDR3 region: CASSEGTGLTPLHF. The CDR3 DNA sequence: TGTGCCAGCAGTGAAGGAACAGGACTGACACCCCTCCACTTT.

J is TRBJ1-6 and V is TRBV12-2; TRBD1, the D gene given by the table, was not confirmed from the DNA. TRBV12-2 is an annotated pseudogene. This CDR3 is built from 16 residues. DNA for the CDR3: TGTGCAAGTCGCTTAGCTTCACAGGGGAGTAATTCACCCCTCCACTTT. Translating gives CASRLASQGSNSPLHF.

The rearrangement uses TRBV7-9 and TRBJ1-1, with D unresolved. CDR1 is SEHNR, CDR2 FQNEAQ, per germline (reference sequence). This CDR3 has 15 residues. Deletions cut 0 bases from V and 2 bases from J, with 10 bases between. The DNA for the CDR3 is TGTGCCAGCAGCTTAGCGAGGGTGGCCAACACTGAAGCTTTCTTT. The encoded protein is CASSLARVANTEAFF.

The chain has TRBV7-9 and TRBJ1-1; D perhaps matches TRBD1 (5 bases). This CDR3 region has 17 residues. Trimming cost V 5 bases and J 0 bases, with 19 bases left between them. The germline gives CDR1 SEHNR, CDR2 FQNEAQ (reference sequence). CDR3 protein: CASSPAKGAGMNTEAFF. The CDR3 bases are TGTGCCAGCAGCCCCGCAAAAGGGGCGGGGATGAACACTGAAGCTTTCTTT.